The source of this TCR beta chain is a study of T cell responses to AZD1222 COVID-19 vaccine. Study-level information: Second-dose recipients at about 4 or about 12 weeks were treated as one pooled group.

The CDR3 runs 14 residues. Germline-derived CDR1 and CDR2 are GTSNPN and SVGIG (reference sequence). Germline trimming cut 2 bases from V and 7 bases from J; bases unmatched to any gene: 2. Produced via immunoSEQ multiplex PCR; TCRdb's table is partial and in-frame only. The repertoire holds around 120,000 clones, with roughly nine tenths as singletons. The chain combines TRBV30 with TRBJ2-1; 13 nucleotides align to TRBD2. This receptor was taken from an adult in good health. Material: peripheral blood, obtained on day 0 of AZD1222 vaccination. The CDR3 DNA is TGTGCCTGGAGTTGGACTAGCGGGAGAAATGAGCAGTTCTTC. It yields the protein CAWSWTSGRNEQFF.